The 12 T cell receptor beta chains below all came from one sample that was sequenced in a study of blood T cells in healthy people across ages. A second PCR, run for about 6 to 12 cycles, used a sample-barcoded 5' primer plus a J-beta primer mix. Using its own MiXCR run on the 5' RACE reads, TCRdb lists one record per CDR3 protein. The table has under 700,000 distinct CDR3 sequences, less than 25% seen once. The same data also went into a second study, on T cells of mothers and their children.

The material sequenced was blood. The source of these receptors is a boy between 10 and 17 years old in good health.

The chain links TRBV12-3 or TRBV12-4 to TRBJ2-1; D is possibly TRBD1 or TRBD2 (5 bases each). V lost 6 bases to trimming and J lost 6 bases, with 15 bases between them. CDR3 length: 14 residues. As DNA, the CDR3 is TGTGCCAGCAGGCCCGGGACGGGGATCAATGAGCAGTTCTTC. It encodes CASRPGTGINEQFF.

The rearrangement uses TRBV3-1 and TRBJ2-1; D is unclear. Trimming removed 10 bases from V and 9 bases from J, with 13 bases in between. Germline assignment: CDR1 LGHDT and CDR2 YNNKEL (reference sequence). The CDR3 length is 11 residues. CDR3 DNA: TGTGCCACCATCCAGTCAGGTGAGCAGTTCTTC. Its protein is CATIQSGEQFF.

This clonotype was observed a few times. V gene TRBV28 combines with J gene TRBJ2-5, with 8 bases matching TRBD1. The J call could be wrong; TRBJ2-7 is a better fit for the DNA end. Germline assignment: CDR1 MDHEN and CDR2 SYDVKM. The CDR3 has 13 residues. This CDR3 reads CASRQGLRNEQYF. The CDR3 bases are TGTGCCAGTCGACAGGGGCTGAGGAACGAGCAGTACTTC.

Remarks on this clonotype: Germline is not matched at one junction end, which may reflect a read error. This chain links TRBV29-1 with TRBJ2-5; D is unclear. There are 13 residues in the CDR3. Germline CDR1 SQVTM, CDR2 ANQGSEA. CDR3 sequence: CSVDVRYQETKYF. The CDR3 DNA is TGCAGCGTTGACGTCAGATACCAAGAGACCAAGTACTTC.

This clonotype was found many times. This chain joins TRBV6-5 and TRBJ1-4; D is perhaps TRBD1 (5 bases). The germline V and J ends were trimmed by 0 bases and 3 bases, with 8 bases remaining between them. The CDR3 sequence is 15 residues long. The V gene's germline CDR1 is MNHEY and CDR2 SVGAGI. The CDR3 spells CASSYSRGPNEKLFF. Written as DNA, the CDR3 is TGTGCCAGCAGTTACTCCCGGGGCCCTAATGAAAAACTGTTTTTT.

The chain combines TRBV5-1 with TRBJ2-5, with TRBD1 identical over 7 bases. CDR1 SGHRS and CDR2 YFSETQ come from the germline V gene. V was clipped by 5 bases and J by 4 bases; unmatched bases: 14. CDR3 length: 16 amino acids. In DNA, the CDR3 is TGCGCCAGCAGACAGATATACAGGGGTGCCGGAGAGACCCAGTACTTC. It codes for CASRQIYRGAGETQYF.

This clonotype was detected a few times. V gene TRBV12-3 or TRBV12-4 combines with J gene TRBJ2-7; D is unclear. Deletions cut 3 bases from V and 3 bases from J, with 12 bases between. The CDR3 runs 14 residues. The CDR3 is CASSLDSPHYEQYF. In nucleotides, the CDR3 is TGTGCCAGCAGTTTGGATAGTCCACACTACGAGCAGTACTTC.

The gene calls are TRBV7-8 and TRBJ2-7; weak D call: TRBD1 (6 bases). V was cut by 5 bases and J by 0 bases, with 20 bases left in between. From germline, CDR1 is SGHVS and CDR2 FQNEAQ. The CDR3 runs 17 residues. CDR3 bases: TGTGCCAGCAGCAGAAGCATAGGACAGTTCAACTCCTACGAGCAGTACTTC. Its protein is CASSRSIGQFNSYEQYF.

This clonotype turned up a few times. The CDR3: CAISEGGSYYEQYF. Written as DNA, the CDR3 is TGTGCCATCAGTGAGGGGGGTTCCTACTACGAGCAGTACTTC. The chain couples TRBV10-3 to TRBJ2-7, with D perhaps assigned TRBD1 or TRBD2 (5 bases each). Trimming pared 2 bases from V and 3 bases from J, leaving 11 bases between. The germline CDR1 and CDR2 sequences are ENHRY and SYGVKD. The CDR3 extends over 14 amino acids.

This clonotype was seen a handful of times. The junction shows a germline mismatch at one end, possibly a read error. This chain links TRBV3-1 with TRBJ2-5; TRBD2 matches at 15 bases. Per the germline V gene, CDR1 is LGHDT and CDR2 is YNNKEL (reference sequence). The CDR3 length is 18 residues. The CDR3 DNA sequence: TGTGCCAGCGGCCAAGATCCGGGACTAGCGGGAGGACGGGAGACCCAGTACTTC. It translates to CASGQDPGLAGGRETQYF.

The rearrangement uses TRBV27 and TRBJ1-2; tentatively, D is TRBD1 (5 bases). There are 15 residues in the CDR3. Germline V gene data show CDR1 as MNHEY and CDR2 as SMNVEV (reference sequence). V gave up 5 bases and J gave up 5 bases, with 18 bases separating them. The CDR3 region has the DNA TGTGCCAGCAGTGTTGCGGGACTCCCCGGGTATGGCTACACCTTC. Amino acids: CASSVAGLPGYGYTF.

This clonotype was recorded a few times. The V and J genes are TRBV7-6 and TRBJ2-5; 14 bases map to TRBD2. From germline, CDR1 is SGHVS and CDR2 FNYEAQ. There are 16 residues in the CDR3. Unmatched junction bases numbered 7, after V lost 5 bases and J lost 5 bases. As DNA, the CDR3 is TGTGCCAGCAGCCTGGGACTAGCGGGGGAAACGGAGACCCAGTACTTC. Its translation: CASSLGLAGETETQYF.